The 17 T cell receptor beta chains reported below all come from one sample, sequenced in a study of T cell repertoires in cytomegalovirus infection. What these receptors recognize is not known. Using its own MiXCR run on the reads, TCRdb lists one record per CDR3 protein. The sample includes about 890,000 distinct CDR3 sequences, around 32% of them seen just once. Source: cultured CD8+ T cells from PBMCs, taken from culture after CMV antigen stimulation. These receptors came from a human donor in good health (CMV status not recorded). Some clones in this sample may be carry-over from other donors' samples.

V is TRBV4-1 and J is TRBJ2-4; TRBD2 might be the D (5 bases). CDR1 and CDR2 (germline): MGHRA, YSYEKL. Trimming pared 4 bases from V and 7 bases from J, leaving 14 bases between. The CDR3 consists of 14 residues. The CDR3, as DNA: TGCGCCAGCAGCCCGTTTTTGGAGGTGAACATTCAGTACTTC. Translating gives CASSPFLEVNIQYF.

This clonotype was seen ten or more times. Its ends do not fully match the called genes, so a read error is possible. The chain couples TRBV7-6 to TRBJ2-7, with D perhaps TRBD1 (6 bases). Germline V CDR1 and CDR2: SGHVS, FNYEAQ. This CDR3 is built from 14 residues. For the CDR3, the DNA is TGCGCCAGCAGCCTTGGAACAGGGAGCTACGAGCAGTACTTC. Amino acid sequence: CASSLGTGSYEQYF.

Written as DNA, the CDR3 is TGCAGTGCTAGAACCCAGAACCTAGCCAAAAACATTCAGTACTTC. The encoded protein is CSARTQNLAKNIQYF. This chain links TRBV20-1 with TRBJ2-4; D is ambiguous. V was clipped by 2 bases and J by 0 bases, with 11 bases between them. This CDR3 has 15 amino acids. Looked up from germline, CDR1 is DFQATT and CDR2 is SNEGSKA (reference sequence).

V and J are TRBV5-6 and TRBJ2-4; D is possibly TRBD1 or TRBD2 (5 bases each). The CDR3 contains 16 residues. V lost 3 bases, J lost 4 bases, and 17 bases lay in between. Germline V gene data show CDR1 as SGHDT and CDR2 as YYEEEE. CDR3 DNA: TGTGCCAGCAGCTCATACCTAACGGGACCTAAAAACATTCAGTACTTC. Translating it yields CASSSYLTGPKNIQYF.

As for this clonotype: A much larger clone lies one base from this, so it may be a read error. This chain connects TRBV7-2 to TRBJ1-2; possibly TRBD1 for D (6 bases). The CDR3 totals 17 residues. Germline V gives CDR1 SGHTA, CDR2 FQGNSA. The CDR3 region has the DNA TGTGTCAGCAGCCCATTGTCCTGGACAGCGACTAACTATGGCTACACCTTC. This gives the protein CVSSPLSWTATNYGYTF.

This clonotype showed up just a few times. The CDR3 protein is CASRSGLANTEAFF. The CDR3 bases are TGCGCCAGCAGGTCGGGACTGGCGAACACTGAAGCTTTCTTT. The chain is built from TRBV10-1 and TRBJ1-1, with D perhaps TRBD1 (5 bases). Germline CDR1 WNHNN, CDR2 SYGVQD (reference sequence). Trimming stripped 6 bases from V and 1 base from J, with 12 bases between. The CDR3 runs to 14 residues.

This clonotype occurred a few times. The chain combines TRBV6-2 or TRBV6-3 with TRBJ2-1, with D possibly TRBD2 on 6 matching bases. V dropped 2 bases and J dropped 6 bases, with 14 bases sitting between them. The germline gives CDR1 MNHEY, CDR2 SVGEGT. The CDR3 loop spans 15 amino acids. CDR3 coding DNA: TGTGCCAGCAGTTACGGGGACTGGGAGTTCAATGAGCAGTTCTTC. It encodes CASSYGDWEFNEQFF.

This clonotype was detected many times. The rearrangement joins TRBV7-6 to TRBJ2-3; the D gene is possibly TRBD1 (6 bases). Between the trimmed V and J ends, which lost 5 bases and 5 bases, there was a span of 17 bases. This CDR3 spans 15 amino acids. The germline gives CDR1 SGHVS, CDR2 FNYEAQ. CDR3 sequence: CASSQKGGAVDTQYF. CDR3 DNA: TGTGCCAGCAGCCAAAAAGGGGGAGCAGTAGATACGCAGTATTTT.

The chain recombines TRBV29-1 with TRBJ1-1, with D uncertain. The germline V and J ends were trimmed by 6 bases and 0 bases, with 14 bases remaining between them. Germline CDR1 SQVTM, CDR2 ANQGSEA. This CDR3 has 14 amino acids. CDR3 residues: CSVLEGLVNTEAFF. The CDR3 DNA is TGCAGCGTCCTTGAGGGCCTTGTGAACACTGAAGCTTTCTTT.

This clonotype occurred a few times. The rearrangement joins TRBV10-3 to TRBJ1-2; 10 bases map to TRBD1. From germline, CDR1 is ENHRY and CDR2 SYGVKD. V lost 6 bases to trimming and J lost 4 bases; unmatched junction nucleotides: 5. The CDR3 loop spans 14 amino acids. The CDR3 coding sequence is TGTGCCATCAGCCCCCGGACAGGGGGCTATGGCTACACCTTC. Its translation is CAISPRTGGYGYTF.

This clonotype was seen many times. The rearrangement links TRBV7-8 to TRBJ2-7, with D unresolved. CDR1 and CDR2 (germline): SGHVS, FQNEAQ. CDR3 length: 14 residues. V lost 1 base and J 0 bases, leaving 7 bases between the germline ends. The CDR3 coding sequence is TGTGCCAGCAGCTTAGACCCCAGCTCCTACGAGCAGTACGTC. This codes for CASSLDPSSYEQYV.

This chain connects TRBV28 to TRBJ1-5, with D uncertain. The ends were cut back, 6 bases at V and 8 bases at J, with 11 bases in the middle. The CDR3 is made up of 12 amino acids. CDR1 is MDHEN, CDR2 SYDVKM, per germline. The CDR3 nucleotides are TGTGCCAGCAGGGATTTCCGGGAGCCCCAGCATTTT. Protein product: CASRDFREPQHF.

This clonotype occurred a few times. The V and J genes are TRBV29-1 and TRBJ2-6; unclear D gene. The V end lost 1 base, the J end lost 1 base, and 11 bases lay between the germline ends. This CDR3 contains 16 residues. Germline assignment: CDR1 SQVTM and CDR2 ANQGSEA. The CDR3 protein is CSVEASLYSGANVLTF. The CDR3 bases are TGCAGCGTTGAAGCGAGCCTTTATTCTGGGGCCAACGTCCTGACTTTC.

The sample holds a few counts of this clonotype. Here the CDR3 DNA reads TGTGCCAGCAGCTTGGGGACAGGAGGATCCACAGCTCAGTACGTC. Protein product: CASSLGTGGSTAQYV. The chain combines TRBV5-6 with TRBJ2-7, with 7 nucleotides matching TRBD1. In germline, CDR1 is SGHDT, CDR2 YYEEEE. V trimming: 0 bases; J trimming: 10 bases; junction bases outside the gene matches: 13. The CDR3 has 15 residues.

This clonotype was counted at least ten times. The V gene is TRBV4-1, the J gene TRBJ2-1, with a tentative D call TRBD2 (5 bases). The length of the CDR3 is 19 residues. V shed 5 bases and J shed 2 bases, with 25 bases lying between them. In germline, CDR1 is MGHRA, CDR2 YSYEKL. Written as DNA, the CDR3 is TGCGCCAGCAGCGAAGCGGCAGGCATGCTTTATAATCCCTACAATGAGCAGTTCTTC. It translates to CASSEAAGMLYNPYNEQFF.

This clonotype has only one observation. The chain is built from TRBV4-2 and TRBJ2-3; 14 bases align to TRBD2. Trimming cost V 0 bases and J 2 bases; bases outside gene matches: 7. The CDR3 spans 19 residues. Germline CDR1 reads LGHNA; CDR2 reads YNFKEQ. This CDR3 is CASSQEATSGGAVTDTQYF. CDR3 DNA sequence: TGTGCCAGCAGCCAAGAAGCGACTAGCGGGGGGGCCGTCACAGATACGCAGTATTTT.

This clonotype has just a few counts. In DNA, the CDR3 is TGTGCCAGCGGCGGGAGTGATGAGTACTTC. Protein: CASGGSDEYF. This chain uses TRBV7-9 with TRBJ2-5; 7 nucleotides agree with TRBD2. In germline, CDR1 is SEHNR, CDR2 FQNEAQ (reference sequence). The V gene end was trimmed by 8 bases and the J gene end by 12 bases; junction bases not matched to a gene: 6. The CDR3 totals 10 residues.